Below, one TCR beta chain is given with its context. The antigen is unknown. The source of the sample is a study of T cell clones after liver transplantation. Overall study context: Liver transplant recipients had immunosuppression withdrawal attempted within 2 years. Standard immunosuppression, with no induction, continued until 12-24 months after transplant. Blood was drawn pre-transplant, before withdrawal, and after full or failed withdrawal. General study points: In a couple of subjects, few donor cells limited the measurable donor-reactive repertoire.

Libraries were prepared by immunoSEQ multiplex PCR; TCRdb keeps only in-frame clonotypes and omits some of them. The sample holds about 120,000 clones; around nine tenths are singletons and the top ten take about 0.8%. The germline V gene encodes CDR1 ENHRY and CDR2 SYGVKD. Between the trimmed V and J ends, which lost 2 bases and 5 bases, there was a span of 12 bases. The CDR3 extends over 14 amino acids. The chain links TRBV10-3 to TRBJ2-5, with unresolved D. This specimen consisted of CD4+ T cells from blood, obtained 12 months after liver transplant. This clonotype originated in a human patient who received a liver transplant. T cells may partly derive from the graft donor. The CDR3 coding sequence is TGTGCCATCAGTGAGGTAGTAGGTCAGGAGACCCAGTACTTC. Its protein product is CAISEVVGQETQYF.